The 8 T cell receptor beta chains reported below all come from one sample, sequenced in a study of blood T cells in healthy people across ages. Through a sample-barcoded 5' primer and a J-beta primer mix, a second PCR was run for 7 to 11 cycles. TCRdb re-analysed the 5' RACE reads in MiXCR, keeping a single row per CDR3 protein. The table records under 850,000 distinct CDR3 sequences, about 37% of them present only once. The source material was blood. The receptors here all came from a man aged 18 to 29 in good health.

This clonotype showed up just a few times. The V gene is TRBV9, the J gene TRBJ2-7, with 7 nucleotides matching TRBD1. V was clipped by 0 bases and J by 2 bases; unmatched bases: 2. The CDR3 contains 14 residues. Germline-derived CDR1 and CDR2 are SGDLS and YYNGEE. The CDR3 coding sequence is TGTGCCAGCAGCGTAGGACAGGGACCCTACGAGCAGTACTTC. Translated, it gives CASSVGQGPYEQYF.

This clonotype was counted many times. The rearrangement links TRBV29-1 to TRBJ2-7; D is ambiguous. V was pared by 4 bases and J by 6 bases, with 7 bases between. Germline CDR1 and CDR2: SQVTM and ANQGSEA. The CDR3 covers 10 residues. The CDR3 here is CSVVSSEQYF. For the CDR3, the DNA is TGCAGCGTTGTGTCCAGCGAGCAGTACTTC.

The gene calls are TRBV11-2 and TRBJ2-1; TRBD2 matches at 14 bases. The CDR3 contains 24 residues. The V gene end was trimmed by 5 bases and the J gene end by 4 bases; junction bases not matched to a gene: 28. Germline V gene lookup returns CDR1 SGHAT and CDR2 FQNNGV. CDR3 protein: CASSPAPGGLAGGRLTRNYNEQFF. CDR3 coding DNA: TGTGCCAGCAGCCCAGCCCCAGGCGGACTAGCGGGGGGCCGACTCACCAGAAATTACAATGAGCAGTTCTTC. Using reference TRBV11-2 and TRBJ2-1 for the parts outside the CDR3, the full variable domain is EAGVAQSPRYKIIEKRQSVAFWCNPISGHATLYWYQQILGQGPKLLIQFQNNGVVDDSQLPKDRFSAERLKGVDSTLKIQPAKLEDSAVYLCASSPAPGGLAGGRLTRNYNEQFFGPGTRLTVL.

There are a few counts of this clonotype. V usage is TRBV5-1 and J usage is TRBJ1-2; D is undetermined. V was pared by 0 bases and J by 8 bases, with 17 bases between. Per the germline V gene, CDR1 is SGHRS and CDR2 is YFSETQ. CDR3 length: 15 amino acids. This chain's CDR3 is CASSLAASTESGYTF. As DNA, the CDR3 is TGCGCCAGCAGCTTGGCCGCTAGTACCGAGTCCGGCTACACCTTC.

This chain links TRBV7-9 with TRBJ2-1; D may be TRBD1 (7 bases). This CDR3 region has 15 residues. V was clipped by 1 base and J by 6 bases, with 13 bases between them. Germline values: CDR1 SEHNR, CDR2 FQNEAQ (reference sequence). In DNA, the CDR3 is TGTGCCAGCAGCTTAGGGCCCCAGGGGGGCAATGAGCAGTTCTTC. Its protein product is CASSLGPQGGNEQFF.

This clonotype was recorded a few times. The genes are TRBV29-1 and TRBJ1-5; TRBD1 matches at 9 bases. V gave up 6 bases and J gave up 4 bases; unmatched junction bases: 7. Germline lookup yields CDR1 SQVTM and CDR2 ANQGSEA. The CDR3 has 14 residues. The CDR3, as DNA: TGCAGCGTCGCTACAGGGGGCGCGAATCAGCCCCAGCATTTT. It codes for CSVATGGANQPQHF.

This clonotype was picked up a small number of times. The chain has TRBV6-5 and TRBJ2-7; TRBD1 matches 8 bases. Germline loops: CDR1 MNHEY, CDR2 SVGAGI. V lost 5 bases and J lost 2; bases outside the gene matches: 5. The CDR3 extends over 14 amino acids. The chain's CDR3 is CASSGTGRTYEQYF. The CDR3 DNA reads as TGTGCCAGCAGTGGGACAGGTCGCACCTACGAGCAGTACTTC.

The chain is built from TRBV20-1 and TRBJ1-2, with a weak D call TRBD1 (5 bases). CDR1 and CDR2 from the germline V gene are DFQATT and SNEGSKA (reference sequence). V dropped 5 bases and J dropped 0 bases, with 10 bases sitting between them. The CDR3 spans 13 residues. The CDR3, as DNA: TGCAGTGCTGTTGACAGTCCTAACTATGGCTACACCTTC. It encodes CSAVDSPNYGYTF.